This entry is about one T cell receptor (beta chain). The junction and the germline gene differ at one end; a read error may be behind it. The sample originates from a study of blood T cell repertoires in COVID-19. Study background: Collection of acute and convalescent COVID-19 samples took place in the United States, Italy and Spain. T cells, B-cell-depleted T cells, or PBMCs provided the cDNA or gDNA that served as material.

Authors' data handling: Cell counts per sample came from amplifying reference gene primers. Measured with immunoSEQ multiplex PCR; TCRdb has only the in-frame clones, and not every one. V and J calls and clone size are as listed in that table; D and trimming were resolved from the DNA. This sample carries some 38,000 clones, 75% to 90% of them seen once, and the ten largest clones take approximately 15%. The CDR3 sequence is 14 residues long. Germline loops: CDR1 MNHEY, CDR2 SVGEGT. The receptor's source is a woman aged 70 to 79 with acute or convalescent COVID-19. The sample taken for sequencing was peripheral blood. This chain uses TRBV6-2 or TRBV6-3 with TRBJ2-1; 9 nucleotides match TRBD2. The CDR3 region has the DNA TGTGCCAGCAGTGTTCCGGGACTAGCAGGTCTCGGGGTCTTC. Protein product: CASSVPGLAGLGVF.